This TCR beta chain originates from a study of T-cell memory formation after mild COVID-19. About the study: TCR clusters largely stayed donor specific.

After 5'RACE with constant-segment primers, TCR alpha and TCR beta cDNA libraries carrying sample barcodes and UMIs were obtained. One entry per CDR3 protein, called by TCRdb with MiXCR from the 5' RACE reads. The data hold more than 110,000 distinct CDR3 sequences, with 13% to 15% observed a single time. This clonotype was detected only a few times. This CDR3 comprises 12 residues. Trimming removed 6 bases from V and 4 bases from J, with 12 bases in between. Germline loops: CDR1 GTSNPN, CDR2 SVGIG (reference sequence). The rearrangement uses TRBV30 and TRBJ2-5; a weak D match, TRBD1 (6 bases). Sequencing input: PBMCs or a T cell subset sorted from them (not recorded which). The source of this sequence is an adult woman who had mild COVID-19 (a few samples of this study predate the infection). Cell type and time point are not known. CDR3 sequence reads: CACMTGPETQYF. The CDR3 DNA reads TGTGCCTGCATGACAGGCCCAGAGACCCAGTACTTC. Filled out from reference TRBV30 and TRBJ2-5, the complete variable domain reads SQTIHQWPATLVQPVGSPLSLECTVEGTSNPNLYWYRQAAGRGLQLLFYSVGIGQISSEVPQNLSASRPQDRQFILSSKKLLLSDSGFYLCACMTGPETQYFGPGTRLLVL.